This T cell receptor (beta chain) was found in a study of cytomegalovirus exposure and HLA in healthy donors. Both 60 Vbeta primers and 13 Jbeta primers went into the PCR. The assay was immunoSEQ multiplex PCR, and TCRdb's table has in-frame clones only and misses some. Here the sample spans under 150,000 clones, 70% to 80% being singletons. CDR3 length: 16 residues. J gave up 3 bases and V 0 bases, and 6 bases lay outside the gene matches. In germline, CDR1 is SGHRS, CDR2 YFSETQ. Input material: PBMCs. The TCR sequence derives from a woman between 40 and 55 years old in good health and CMV-seropositive. The chain employs TRBV5-1 and TRBJ2-3, with TRBD1 matching 8 bases. The CDR3 coding sequence is TGCGCCAGCAGCTTGGGGACAGGGAGTAGAACAGATACGCAGTATTTT. Translation gives CASSLGTGSRTDTQYF.